The present TCR beta chain was sequenced within a study of blood T cell repertoires in COVID-19. The wider study: Acute and convalescent COVID-19 samples came from the United States, Italy and Spain. T cells, B-cell-depleted T cells, or PBMCs supplied cDNA or gDNA.

Patients of the Seattle cohort, enrolled during active infection, were followed longitudinally. The CDR3 has 18 residues. CDR1 is LGHDT, CDR2 YNNKEL, per germline (reference sequence). V lost 5 bases and J lost 2; bases outside the gene matches: 14. The repertoire was sequenced with immunoSEQ multiplex PCR; TCRdb's copy has only in-frame clones and lacks some. The data hold fewer than 450,000 clones, with more than 70% observed a single time. The rearrangement uses TRBV3-1 (or the pseudogene TRBV3-2) and TRBJ2-3; TRBD1 matches 9 bases. The sequenced sample was peripheral blood. The TCR comes from a woman between 65 and 79 years old with COVID-19, enrolled during active disease. The CDR3 spells CASSVRQGDYLFTDTQYF. The CDR3 DNA reads as TGTGCCAGCAGCGTCCGACAGGGGGATTACCTATTCACAGATACGCAGTATTTT.